Listed below are T cell receptor beta chains from one sample, sequenced in a study of blood T cell repertoires in COVID-19. TCRdb's table, derived via immunoSEQ multiplex PCR, lists solely in-frame clones and lacks some. The table lists 200,000 to 300,000 clones, about 90% of them singletons. The source material was peripheral blood. These receptors came from a person under 35 with COVID-19, enrolled during active disease. The CDR3 runs from the conserved cysteine through the conserved F or W. Fields, in order: V gene, D gene, J gene, clone size, CDR3 DNA, CDR3 protein. The D gene is left open where the match is weak. Size tells how often a clone was seen (once, few, many) or the class of an expanded clone, and some rows leave it out.

TRBV13,.,TRBJ2-7,.,TGTGCCAGCAGCCCGGGGCAAGTAACTAGCAACAACTACGAGCAGTACTTC,CASSPGQVTSNNYEQYF
TRBV19,.,TRBJ2-2,.,TGTGCCAGTAGTATGATAGGGACAATAAACACCGGGGAGCTGTTTTTT,CASSMIGTINTGELFF
TRBV6-5,.,TRBJ2-1,once,TGTGCCAGCAGTCTAGGCAATGAGCAGTTCTTC,CASSLGNEQFF
TRBV19,.,TRBJ2-2,.,TGTGCCAGTAATGCCTTCTTGGGACAGGGTTTGAGCGGGAGCGACACCGGGGAGCTGTTTTTT,CASNAFLGQGLSGSDTGELFF
TRBV6-5,TRBD1,TRBJ1-1,once,TGTGCCAGCAGTTACCCCGGGACAGATGTTGAAGCTTTCTTT,CASSYPGTDVEAFF
TRBV5-6,.,TRBJ2-1,.,TGTGCCAGCAGCTTCCAGAGGACAGAGCAGTTCTTC,CASSFQRTEQFF
TRBV27,TRBD1,TRBJ1-1,.,TGTGCCAGTCAGGACAGGATGAACACTGAAGCTTTCTTT,CASQDRMNTEAFF
TRBV6-5,TRBD1,TRBJ1-1,.,TGTGCCAGCAGCAAACCCACAGGGGGTAGGACTGAAGCTTTCTTT,CASSKPTGGRTEAFF
TRBV6-1,.,TRBJ2-7,.,TGTGCCAGCAGTGAATACCTGCCGAGCGAGCAGTACTTC,CASSEYLPSEQYF
TRBV24-1,.,TRBJ2-5,.,TGTGCCACCAGTGAAAGCGGGGAGACCCAGTACTTC,CATSESGETQYF
TRBV29-1,TRBD1,TRBJ1-2,.,TGCAGCGTTGAGGACAGGGACTATGGCTACACCTTC,CSVEDRDYGYTF
TRBV9,TRBD2,TRBJ2-1,.,TGTGCCAGCAGCGGACTCGGGACTAGCGGGACCAATGAGCAGTTCTTC,CASSGLGTSGTNEQFF
TRBV11-2,TRBD2,TRBJ2-1,.,TGTGCCAGCAGCTTAGTACCGCGGGAGGGCGGTAGTTCCTACAATGAGCAGTTCTTC,CASSLVPREGGSSYNEQFF
TRBV7-9,.,TRBJ2-7,.,TGTGCCAGCAGCTTAGTTCCCAGTTTCCACGAGCAGTACTTC,CASSLVPSFHEQYF
TRBV7-9,TRBD2,TRBJ2-5,.,TGTGCCAGCAGCTTAGTGGGGACTACTCTAGAGACCCAGTACTTC,CASSLVGTTLETQYF
TRBV19,.,TRBJ1-4,.,TGTGCCAGTAGTATTCAGGGAACGACTAATGAAAAACTGTTTTTT,CASSIQGTTNEKLFF
TRBV15,TRBD1,TRBJ2-7,.,TGTGCCACCAGCGGCCGGGACAGGGACCCCTACGAGCAGTACTTC,CATSGRDRDPYEQYF
TRBV5-6,.,TRBJ2-7,.,TGTGCCAGCAGCCAGTGGGGAGACTACGAGCAGTACTTC,CASSQWGDYEQYF
TRBV12-3/TRBV12-4,.,TRBJ1-1,.,TGTGCCAGCAGTTTAGGAGACAGAGCTGAAGCTTTCTTT,CASSLGDRAEAFF
TRBV5-1,.,TRBJ1-1,.,TGCGCCAGCCGTCTGGAGTGGGGGCCAGGGAGCAACACTGAAGCTTTCTTT,CASRLEWGPGSNTEAFF
TRBV6-5,.,TRBJ2-1,.,TGTGCCAGCAGCCTTGGGGGGACTTACTACAATGAGCAGTTCTTC,CASSLGGTYYNEQFF
TRBV6-1,TRBD1,TRBJ1-5,few,TGTGCCAGCAGTGAAGGACAGGGAGGCCATCAGCCCCAGCATTTT,CASSEGQGGHQPQHF
TRBV3-1/TRBV3-2,.,TRBJ2-7,.,TGTGCCAGCAGCCAGCAGTTCACGGAGCAGTACTTC,CASSQQFTEQYF
TRBV5-1,.,TRBJ2-5,.,TGCGCCAGCAGCTTGAGGACAGAACAAGAGACCCAGTACTTC,CASSLRTEQETQYF
TRBV7-8,TRBD2,TRBJ2-7,.,TGTGCCAGCAGCCTCGGGCAGGGGCTAGCGGGACTCTCCTACGAGCAGTACTTC,CASSLGQGLAGLSYEQYF
TRBV6-1,TRBD1,TRBJ2-3,.,TGTGCCAGCAGTGAAGCGAGGGGGCAGGGGCCAGATACGCAGTATTTT,CASSEARGQGPDTQYF
TRBV11-3,.,TRBJ1-5,.,TGTGCCAGCAGCGAGGGGAGGATGAGGCAGCCCCAGCATTTT,CASSEGRMRQPQHF
TRBV3-1/TRBV3-2,TRBD2,TRBJ2-7,.,TGTGCCAGCAGCCCGACTAGCGGGCTCTCCCGCGAGCAGTACTTC,CASSPTSGLSREQYF
TRBV9,.,TRBJ2-7,.,TGTGCCAGCAGCGTAGGTTACTACCCCTACGAGCAGTACTTC,CASSVGYYPYEQYF
TRBV7-9,TRBD1,TRBJ1-2,.,TGTGCCAGCAGCTTAGAGGGACAGGGGGCGTCGGGCTACACCTTC,CASSLEGQGASGYTF
TRBV12-3/TRBV12-4,.,TRBJ2-5,.,TGTGCCAGCAGATCTAACCGAGAGACCCAGTACTTC,CASRSNRETQYF